Each of the 4 T cell receptor beta chains below was sequenced from the same sample in a study of blood T cells in healthy people across ages. A second 7 to 11 cycle PCR used barcoded and J-beta primers. MiXCR, run by TCRdb on the 5' RACE reads, gives a single entry per CDR3 protein. The sample comprises about 640,000 distinct CDR3 sequences, under 30% of which are singletons, and about a sixth rests with the top ten. The sample comprised blood. The receptors shown here come from a woman of 80 years or more in good health.

The sample holds many counts of this clonotype. This chain links TRBV6-2 or TRBV6-3 with TRBJ2-7, with D unresolved. Germline V lookup: CDR1 MNHEY, CDR2 SVGEGT. V was clipped by 6 bases and J by 3 bases, with 12 bases between them. The CDR3 length is 13 residues. The CDR3 nucleotides are TGTGCCAGCAGGTCTACAGTGCTCTACGAGCAGTACTTC. Encoded protein: CASRSTVLYEQYF.

The gene calls are TRBV27 and TRBJ1-2; 7 nucleotides agree with TRBD1. The CDR3 is 15 residues long. The germline CDR1 and CDR2 sequences are MNHEY and SMNVEV (reference sequence). V was pared by 0 bases and J by 4 bases, with 5 bases of the junction left unmatched. For the CDR3, the DNA is TGTGCCAGCAGTTTATCGGGAGGGGGCGTCTATGGCTACACCTTC. Residues: CASSLSGGGVYGYTF.

This clonotype was found many times. The chain uses TRBV12-3 or TRBV12-4 and TRBJ2-1, with 12 bases aligning to TRBD1. The trim removed 6 bases at V and 12 bases at J, leaving 9 bases unmatched. This CDR3 has 14 amino acids. CDR3 residues: CASRPGTGGAGQFF. The CDR3 DNA sequence: TGTGCCAGCAGACCCGGGACAGGGGGCGCAGGGCAGTTCTTC.

This clonotype was seen repeatedly, ten times or more. The V call is TRBV7-2, the J call TRBJ2-5, with 9 bases identical to TRBD2. The CDR3 length is 16 residues. The V gene's germline CDR1 is SGHTA and CDR2 FQGNSA. V gave up 5 bases and J gave up 1 base; unmatched junction bases: 8. The CDR3 loop reads CASSQAGGGPQETQYF. The CDR3 coding sequence is TGTGCCAGCAGCCAAGCGGGGGGAGGTCCCCAAGAGACCCAGTACTTC.